One sample yielded the 19 T cell receptor beta chains listed below, sequenced in a study of cytomegalovirus exposure and HLA in healthy donors. The PCR contained 60 Vbeta and 13 Jbeta primers. TCRdb's table, derived via immunoSEQ multiplex PCR, lists solely in-frame clones and lacks some. The sample lists roughly 220,000 clones; approximately 70% were seen once. The sample comprised PBMCs. These receptors originate from a man aged 35 to 55 in good health and CMV-seropositive.

This clone was recorded once. The rearrangement uses TRBV5-4 and TRBJ2-1; D call uncertain. The V gene lost 4 bases and the J gene lost 0 bases, with 11 bases spanning the gap. Germline CDR1 and CDR2: SGHNT and YYREEE (reference sequence). The length of the CDR3 is 15 residues. The CDR3 DNA is TGTGCCAGCAGCGTTCCGGGTCCCTCCTACAATGAGCAGTTCTTC. The encoded protein is CASSVPGPSYNEQFF.

V usage is TRBV19 and J usage is TRBJ1-5; 8 bases are a match to TRBD1. V trimming: 3 bases; J trimming: 6 bases; junction bases outside the gene matches: 10. Germline CDR1 reads LNHDA; CDR2 reads SQIVND (reference sequence). The CDR3 is made up of 16 amino acids. As DNA, the CDR3 is TGTGCCAGTAGTATCTCTCAGGGGGCAGTAAGTCAGCCCCAGCATTTT. This gives the protein CASSISQGAVSQPQHF.

This sequence joins TRBV27 and TRBJ2-3; 12 nucleotides match TRBD2. CDR1 and CDR2 from the germline V gene are MNHEY and SMNVEV (reference sequence). The V and J ends lost 3 bases and 8 bases, in that order; junction bases with no gene match: 6. CDR3 length: 15 amino acids. Written as DNA, the CDR3 is TGTGCCAGCAGTTTCGGGGGGACTAGCGGGCGTACGCAGTATTTT. Its translation is CASSFGGTSGRTQYF.

The rearrangement joins TRBV7-9 to TRBJ1-4; a possible D gene is TRBD1 (6 bases). Germline CDR1 is SEHNR and CDR2 is FQNEAQ (reference sequence). This CDR3 is 15 amino acids long. Trimming shortened V by 4 bases and J by 4 bases, and 13 bases separated the two germline ends. CDR3 amino acids: CASSSTGDDNEKLFF. CDR3 sequence (DNA): TGTGCCAGCAGCTCGACAGGAGACGATAATGAAAAACTGTTTTTT.

As regards this clone: This sample includes further DNA sequences coding for the same CDR3. The CDR3, as DNA: TGTGCCAGCAGTTACTCAACAGGAGCTAACTATGGCTACACCTTC. Encoded protein: CASSYSTGANYGYTF. The chain uses TRBV6-5 and TRBJ1-2, with TRBD1 as a possible D gene (5 bases). V lost 0 bases to trimming and J lost 0 bases, with 8 bases between them. Germline V gives CDR1 MNHEY, CDR2 SVGAGI. CDR3 size: 15 residues.

The chain recombines TRBV13 with TRBJ2-7; D is possibly TRBD2 (6 bases). The CDR3 contains 15 residues. Germline V gene sequence: CDR1 PRHDT, CDR2 FYEKMQ (reference sequence). Trimming removed 1 base at V and 0 bases at J, with 10 bases between. For the CDR3, the DNA is TGTGCCAGCAGCTTAGCTCGGGAGAGCTCCTACGAGCAGTACTTC. Translating gives CASSLARESSYEQYF.

V usage is TRBV6-1 and J usage is TRBJ1-1; D is ambiguous. V was cut by 5 bases and J by 13 bases, with 20 bases left in between. The CDR3 covers 13 residues. Looked up from germline, CDR1 is MNHNS and CDR2 is SASEGT. The CDR3 DNA reads TGTGCCAGCAGTAAAGGAGTACAGACGACGGTTTTCTTT. This translates into CASSKGVQTTVFF.

The sample holds many counts of this clone. The chain recombines TRBV2 with TRBJ2-7, with 10 bases aligning to TRBD1. The germline gives CDR1 SNHLY, CDR2 FYNNEI. The junction had 11 bases not matched to a gene; V was cut back by 6 bases and J by 6 bases. The length of the CDR3 is 15 residues. CDR3 in amino acids: CASRGSGQGRSEQYF. CDR3 sequence (DNA): TGTGCCAGCAGAGGTTCGGGACAGGGGCGAAGCGAGCAGTACTTC.

This clone was recorded a few times. CDR3 DNA: TGTGCCAGCAGCGTAGACAGGGGAGAGACCCAGTACTTC. Residues: CASSVDRGETQYF. The chain joins TRBV9 to TRBJ2-5; 7 bases align to TRBD1. This CDR3 has 13 amino acids. The germline V gene has CDR1 SGDLS and CDR2 YYNGEE. The trim removed 0 bases at V and 4 bases at J, leaving 0 bases unmatched.

The gene calls are TRBV4-3 and TRBJ2-1, with 8 bases matching TRBD1. Germline CDR1 reads LGHNA; CDR2 reads YSLEER. Unmatched junction bases numbered 3, after V lost 1 base and J lost 7 bases. This CDR3 comprises 14 residues. The CDR3 region has the DNA TGCGCCAGCAGCCAAGGACAGGGGATTAATGAGCAGTTCTTC. Amino acids: CASSQGQGINEQFF.

The rearrangement links TRBV9 to TRBJ1-5; the D gene is possibly TRBD1 (6 bases). V was cut by 1 base and J by 5 bases, with 13 bases left in between. The CDR3 runs 15 residues. From germline, CDR1 is SGDLS and CDR2 YYNGEE. Here the CDR3 DNA reads TGTGCCAGCAGCGTATCAGGGGAGGGTTATCAGCCCCAGCATTTT. The encoded protein is CASSVSGEGYQPQHF.

This sequence joins TRBV15 and TRBJ2-2, with D possibly being TRBD2 (6 bases). The germline gives CDR1 LNHNV, CDR2 YYDKDF (reference sequence). The CDR3 length is 16 residues. V was shortened by 1 base and J by 7 bases, with 16 bases between the two germline ends. The CDR3 nucleotides read TGTGCCACCAGCAGAGTAGGGTCGTGGGGGGACGGGGAGCTGTTTTTT. Its translation is CATSRVGSWGDGELFF.

This chain joins TRBV6-5 and TRBJ1-2; 9 bases fit TRBD1. CDR1 is MNHEY, CDR2 SVGAGI, per germline. V was clipped by 3 bases and J by 8 bases; unmatched bases: 4. CDR3 length: 13 residues. This CDR3 is CASSYGTGRGYTF. The CDR3 region has the DNA TGTGCCAGCAGTTATGGGACAGGGCGAGGCTACACCTTC.

The V gene is TRBV11-1, the J gene TRBJ1-1; D possibly corresponds to TRBD1 (6 bases). V lost 0 bases to trimming and J lost 8 bases, with 25 bases between them. There are 18 residues in the CDR3. CDR1 is SGHAT and CDR2 is FQDESV in the germline V gene (reference sequence). The CDR3 spells CASSLAPLSGARSMEAFF. CDR3 sequence (DNA): TGTGCCAGCAGCTTAGCCCCTCTATCAGGGGCCCGTAGTATGGAAGCTTTCTTT. Variable domain in full (rest from reference TRBV11-1 and TRBJ1-1): EAEVAQSPRYKITEKSQAVAFWCDPISGHATLYWYRQILGQGPELLVQFQDESVVDDSQLPKDRFSAERLKGVDSTLKIQPAELGDSAMYLCASSLAPLSGARSMEAFFGQGTRLTVV.

This clone is a singleton in its sample. V gene TRBV7-9 combines with J gene TRBJ2-5; 11 bases agree with TRBD1. TRBJ2-7 matches the DNA end more closely, so the J call is doubtful. The germline CDR1 and CDR2 sequences are SEHNR and FQNEAQ (reference sequence). The CDR3 is 15 amino acids. CDR3 in DNA: TGTGCCAGCAGCTTAGCGGGGACAGGGGGGAACGAGCAGTACTTC. Translation gives CASSLAGTGGNEQYF.

The chain couples TRBV10-3 to TRBJ1-3, with a tentative D call TRBD1 (6 bases). The CDR3 is 15 amino acids. With 8 bases removed from V and 0 bases from J, the gap between germline ends came to 14 bases. Germline loops: CDR1 ENHRY, CDR2 SYGVKD. This chain's CDR3 is CAIGPGQFSGNTIYF. The DNA for the CDR3 is TGTGCCATCGGGCCTGGACAGTTCTCTGGAAACACCATATATTTT.

V gene TRBV6-5 combines with J gene TRBJ2-2; TRBD2 might be the D (6 bases). This CDR3 spans 13 amino acids. V lost 6 bases to trimming and J lost 5 bases, with 10 bases between them. Germline lookup yields CDR1 MNHEY and CDR2 SVGAGI. CDR3 sequence: CASRRGWTGELFF. DNA for the CDR3: TGTGCCAGCAGACGGGGGTGGACCGGGGAGCTGTTTTTT.

The chain recombines TRBV11-3 with TRBJ2-7; the match to TRBD1 covers 10 bases. The ends lost 4 bases at V and 5 bases at J; junction bases unmatched: 5. There are 14 residues in the CDR3. The germline V gene has CDR1 SGHNT and CDR2 YENEEA. The DNA for the CDR3 is TGTGCCAGCAGCTCAGGGACAGGGGCCCACGAGCAGTACTTC. It codes for CASSSGTGAHEQYF.

DNA of the CDR3: TGTGCCAGCAGCTTACTACTCCCAACAGGGGTGACCACCGGGGAGCTGTTTTTT. Its translation: CASSLLLPTGVTTGELFF. The chain has TRBV7-6 and TRBJ2-2; 7 bases align to TRBD1. Losses at the gene ends were 2 bases for V and 4 bases for J; bases not matched to a gene: 13. Germline loops: CDR1 SGHVS, CDR2 FNYEAQ. The CDR3 has 18 amino acids.